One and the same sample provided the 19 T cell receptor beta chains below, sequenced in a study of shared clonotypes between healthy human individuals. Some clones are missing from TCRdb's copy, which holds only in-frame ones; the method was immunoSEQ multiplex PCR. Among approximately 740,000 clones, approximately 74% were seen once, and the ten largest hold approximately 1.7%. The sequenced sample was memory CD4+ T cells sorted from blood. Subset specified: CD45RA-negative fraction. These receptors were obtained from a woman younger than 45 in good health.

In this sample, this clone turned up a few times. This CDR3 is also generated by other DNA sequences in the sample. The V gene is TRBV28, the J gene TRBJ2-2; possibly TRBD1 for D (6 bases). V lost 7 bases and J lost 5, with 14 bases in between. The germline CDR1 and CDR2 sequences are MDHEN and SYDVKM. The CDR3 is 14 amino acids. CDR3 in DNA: TGTGCCAGCATCGCTGGCCAGGGGACCGGGGAGCTGTTTTTT. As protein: CASIAGQGTGELFF.

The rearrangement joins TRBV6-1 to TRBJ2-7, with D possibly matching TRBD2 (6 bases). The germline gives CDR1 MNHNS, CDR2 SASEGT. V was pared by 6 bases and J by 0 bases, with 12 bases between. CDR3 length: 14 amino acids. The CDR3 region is CASRPGLNSYEQYF. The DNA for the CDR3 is TGTGCCAGCAGACCGGGACTGAACTCCTACGAGCAGTACTTC.

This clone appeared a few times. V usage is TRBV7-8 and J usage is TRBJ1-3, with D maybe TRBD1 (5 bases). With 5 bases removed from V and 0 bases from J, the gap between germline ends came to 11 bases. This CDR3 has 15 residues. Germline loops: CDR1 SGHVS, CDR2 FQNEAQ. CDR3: CASSRGVTSGNTIYF. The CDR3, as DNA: TGTGCCAGCAGCCGAGGGGTTACCTCTGGAAACACCATATATTTT.

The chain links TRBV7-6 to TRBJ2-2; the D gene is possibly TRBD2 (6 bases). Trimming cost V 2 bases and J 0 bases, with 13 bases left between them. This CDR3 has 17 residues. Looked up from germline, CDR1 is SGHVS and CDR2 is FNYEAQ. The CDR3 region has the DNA TGTGCCAGCAGCTTATTGTCGGGAGTAGCGAACACCGGGGAGCTGTTTTTT. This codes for CASSLLSGVANTGELFF.

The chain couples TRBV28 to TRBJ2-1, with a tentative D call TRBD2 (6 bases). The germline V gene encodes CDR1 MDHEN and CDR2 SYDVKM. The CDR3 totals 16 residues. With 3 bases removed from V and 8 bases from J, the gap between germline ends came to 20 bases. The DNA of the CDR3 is TGTGCCAGCAGTTTCTCGACTAGAAGAGGTGCGGATGAGCAGTTCTTC. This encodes CASSFSTRRGADEQFF.

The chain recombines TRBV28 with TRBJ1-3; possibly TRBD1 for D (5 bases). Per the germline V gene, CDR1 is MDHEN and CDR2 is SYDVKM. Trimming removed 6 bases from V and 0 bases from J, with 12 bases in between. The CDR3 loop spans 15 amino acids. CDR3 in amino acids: CASSRPTASGNTIYF. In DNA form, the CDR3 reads TGTGCCAGCAGCCGACCGACAGCCTCTGGAAACACCATATATTTT.

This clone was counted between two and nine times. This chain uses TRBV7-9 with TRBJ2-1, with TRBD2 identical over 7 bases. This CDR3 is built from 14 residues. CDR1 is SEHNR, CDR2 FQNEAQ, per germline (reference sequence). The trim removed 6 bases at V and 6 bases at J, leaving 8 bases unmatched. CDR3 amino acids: CASRKASGGNEQFF. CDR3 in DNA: TGTGCCAGCAGAAAGGCTAGCGGTGGCAATGAGCAGTTCTTC.

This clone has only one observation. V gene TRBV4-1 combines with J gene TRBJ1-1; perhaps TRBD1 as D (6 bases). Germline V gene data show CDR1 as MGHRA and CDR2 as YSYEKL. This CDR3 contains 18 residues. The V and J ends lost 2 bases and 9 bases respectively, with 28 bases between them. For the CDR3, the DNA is TGCGCCAGCAGCCAAAAGCCCATAGGGGGGGGAGGTACGAAGAAAGCTTTCTTT. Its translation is CASSQKPIGGGGTKKAFF.

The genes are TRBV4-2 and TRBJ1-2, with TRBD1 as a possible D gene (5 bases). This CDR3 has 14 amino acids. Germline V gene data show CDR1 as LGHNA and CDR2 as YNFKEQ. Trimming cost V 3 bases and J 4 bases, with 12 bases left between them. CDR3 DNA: TGTGCCAGCAGCCAGGCGACAGCTAGCTATGGCTACACCTTC. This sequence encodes CASSQATASYGYTF.

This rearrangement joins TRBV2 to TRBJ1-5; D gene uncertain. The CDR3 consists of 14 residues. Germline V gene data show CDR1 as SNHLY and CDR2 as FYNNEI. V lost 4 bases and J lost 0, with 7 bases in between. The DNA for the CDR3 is TGTGCCAGCAGTGTGCTAAATAGCAATCAGCCCCAGCATTTT. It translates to CASSVLNSNQPQHF. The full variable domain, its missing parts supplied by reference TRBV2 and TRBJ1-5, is EPEVTQTPSHQVTQMGQEVILRCVPISNHLYFYWYRQILGQKVEFLVSFYNNEISEKSEIFDDQFSVERPDGSNFTLKIRSTKLEDSAMYFCASSVLNSNQPQHFGDGTRLSIL.

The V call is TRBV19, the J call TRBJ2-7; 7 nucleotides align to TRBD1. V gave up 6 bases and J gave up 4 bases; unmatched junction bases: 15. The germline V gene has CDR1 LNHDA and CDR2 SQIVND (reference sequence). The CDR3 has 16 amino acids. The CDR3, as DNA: TGTGCCAGTAGGCAATCAGAAGGGGGCGAACGGTACGAGCAGTACTTC. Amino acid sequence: CASRQSEGGERYEQYF. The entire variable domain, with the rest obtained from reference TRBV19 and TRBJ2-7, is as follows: DGGITQSPKYLFRKEGQNVTLSCEQNLNHDAMYWYRQDPGQGLRLIYYSQIVNDFQKGDIAEGYSVSREKKESFPLTVTSAQKNPTAFYLCASRQSEGGERYEQYFGPGTRLTVT.

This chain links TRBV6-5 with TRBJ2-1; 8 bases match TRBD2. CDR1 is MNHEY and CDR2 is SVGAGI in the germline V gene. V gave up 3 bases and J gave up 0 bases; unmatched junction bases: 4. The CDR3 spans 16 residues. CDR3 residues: CASSYKTSGSYNEQFF. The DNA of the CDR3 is TGTGCCAGCAGTTATAAAACTAGCGGCTCCTACAATGAGCAGTTCTTC.

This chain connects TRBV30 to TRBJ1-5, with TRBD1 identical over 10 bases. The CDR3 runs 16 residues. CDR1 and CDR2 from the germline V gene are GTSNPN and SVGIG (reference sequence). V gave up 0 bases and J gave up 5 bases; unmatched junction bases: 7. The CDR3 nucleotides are TGTGCCTGGAGTGTACGGTCGGACAGGGGGGATCAGCCCCAGCATTTT. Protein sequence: CAWSVRSDRGDQPQHF.

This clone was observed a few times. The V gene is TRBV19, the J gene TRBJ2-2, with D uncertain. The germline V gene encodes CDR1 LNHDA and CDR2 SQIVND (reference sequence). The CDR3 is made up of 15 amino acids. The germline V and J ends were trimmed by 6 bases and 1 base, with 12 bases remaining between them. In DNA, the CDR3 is TGTGCCAGTAGGAGTCGAGGCCAGAACACCGGGGAGCTGTTTTTT. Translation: CASRSRGQNTGELFF.

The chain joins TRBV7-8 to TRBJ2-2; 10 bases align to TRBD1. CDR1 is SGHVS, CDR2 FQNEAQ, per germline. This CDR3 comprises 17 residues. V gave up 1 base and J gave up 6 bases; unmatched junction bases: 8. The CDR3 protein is CASSLDFGQGVPGELFF. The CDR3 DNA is TGTGCCAGCAGCTTAGATTTCGGACAGGGGGTCCCCGGGGAGCTGTTTTTT.

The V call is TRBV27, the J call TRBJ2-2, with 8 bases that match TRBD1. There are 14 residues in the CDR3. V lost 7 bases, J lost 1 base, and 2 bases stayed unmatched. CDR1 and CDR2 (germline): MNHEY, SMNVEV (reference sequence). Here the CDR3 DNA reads TGTGCCAGCATTGGGACAGGGAACACCGGGGAGCTGTTTTTT. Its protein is CASIGTGNTGELFF.

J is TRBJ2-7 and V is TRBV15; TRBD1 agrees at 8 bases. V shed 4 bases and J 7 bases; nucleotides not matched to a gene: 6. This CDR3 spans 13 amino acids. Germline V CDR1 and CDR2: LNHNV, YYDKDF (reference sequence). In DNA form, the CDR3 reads TGTGCCACCAGCACCTCGGACAGGGAAGAGCAGTACTTC. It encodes CATSTSDREEQYF.

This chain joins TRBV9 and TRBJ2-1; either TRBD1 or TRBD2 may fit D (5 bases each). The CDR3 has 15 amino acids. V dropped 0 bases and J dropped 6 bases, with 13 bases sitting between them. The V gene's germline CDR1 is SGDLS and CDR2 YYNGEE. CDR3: CASSVGPERGNEQFF. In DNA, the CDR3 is TGTGCCAGCAGCGTAGGGCCAGAGAGGGGCAATGAGCAGTTCTTC.

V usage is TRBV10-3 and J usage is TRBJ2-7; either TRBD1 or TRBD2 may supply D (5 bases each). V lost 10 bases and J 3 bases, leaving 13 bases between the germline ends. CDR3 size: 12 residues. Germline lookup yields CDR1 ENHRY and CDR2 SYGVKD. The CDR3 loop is CATSRDDYEQYF. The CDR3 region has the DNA TGTGCCACGTCCCGGGACGACTACGAGCAGTACTTC.